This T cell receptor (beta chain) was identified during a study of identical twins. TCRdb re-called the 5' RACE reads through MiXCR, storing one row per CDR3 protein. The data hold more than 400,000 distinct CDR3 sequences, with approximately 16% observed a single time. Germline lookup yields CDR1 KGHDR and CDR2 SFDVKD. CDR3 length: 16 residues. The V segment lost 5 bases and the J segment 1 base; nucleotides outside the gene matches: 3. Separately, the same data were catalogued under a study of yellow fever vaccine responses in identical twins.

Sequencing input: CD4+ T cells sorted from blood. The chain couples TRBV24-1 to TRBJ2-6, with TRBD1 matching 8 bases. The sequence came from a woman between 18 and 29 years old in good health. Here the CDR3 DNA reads TGTGCCACCAGTGCAGGGGGCCGGTCTGGGGCCAACGTCCTGACTTTC. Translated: CATSAGGRSGANVLTF.